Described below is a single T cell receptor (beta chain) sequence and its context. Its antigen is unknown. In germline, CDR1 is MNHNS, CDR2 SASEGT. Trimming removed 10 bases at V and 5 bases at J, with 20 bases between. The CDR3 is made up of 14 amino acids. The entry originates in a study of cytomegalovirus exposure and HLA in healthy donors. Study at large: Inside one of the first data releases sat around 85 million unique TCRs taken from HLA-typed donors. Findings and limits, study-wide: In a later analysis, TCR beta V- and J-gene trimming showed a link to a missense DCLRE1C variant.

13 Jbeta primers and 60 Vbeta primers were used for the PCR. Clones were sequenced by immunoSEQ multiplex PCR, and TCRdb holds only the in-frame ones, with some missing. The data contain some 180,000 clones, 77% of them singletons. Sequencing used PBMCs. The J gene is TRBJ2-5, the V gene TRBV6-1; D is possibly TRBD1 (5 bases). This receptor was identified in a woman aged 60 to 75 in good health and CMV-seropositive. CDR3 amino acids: CATQSIQGYETQYF. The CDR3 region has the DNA TGTGCCACCCAGTCGATTCAGGGTTATGAGACCCAGTACTTC.